The clone carrying this T cell receptor (beta chain) has just a few counts. This entry belongs to a study of response to subunit inactivated influenza vaccine. J gave up 4 bases and V 0 bases, and 5 bases lay outside the gene matches. Germline V lookup: CDR1 LGHNA, CDR2 YSLEER. The CDR3 contains 17 residues. One entry per CDR3 protein results from TCRdb running MiXCR on the RT-PCR reads. The table has about 700,000 distinct CDR3 sequences, about 15% seen once. This TCR derives from a man aged 50 to 60 who received an inactivated influenza vaccine. The source material was PBMCs from blood, sampled 14 days before vaccination. The chain couples TRBV4-3 to TRBJ2-7; 14 positions match TRBD2. CDR3 coding DNA: TGCGCCAGCAGCCAAGAACTTGGGACTAGCGGGAGTTACGAGCAGTACTTC. Encoded protein: CASSQELGTSGSYEQYF.